The next 30 T cell receptor beta chains were all read from a single sample in a study of blood T cell repertoires in COVID-19. Using immunoSEQ multiplex PCR, the repertoire was profiled, and TCRdb retains in-frame clones only, with some absent. The sample contains under 100,000 clones, around 87% of which appear only once. Sample: peripheral blood. All receptors come from a human donor in a cohort sampled during active COVID-19.

The chain's CDR3 is CATIPLEREVYEQYF. CDR3 DNA sequence: TGTGCCACCATCCCCCTAGAAAGGGAGGTCTACGAGCAGTACTTC. The rearrangement links TRBV7-9 to TRBJ2-7, with D perhaps TRBD2 (6 bases). V lost 10 bases, J lost 3 bases, and 22 bases lay in between. Germline V gene sequence: CDR1 SEHNR, CDR2 FQNEAQ (reference sequence). This CDR3 spans 15 amino acids.

The chain is built from TRBV12-5 and TRBJ2-1; D unclear. Trimming stripped 6 bases from V and 3 bases from J, with 6 bases between. The CDR3 is 12 residues long. The germline CDR1 and CDR2 sequences are LGHNT and FRNRAP. The CDR3 sequence is CASGPGYNEQFF. DNA for the CDR3: TGTGCTAGTGGCCCAGGCTACAATGAGCAGTTCTTC.

The chain employs TRBV9 and TRBJ1-1; D call uncertain. The CDR3 has 16 amino acids. The V gene's germline CDR1 is SGDLS and CDR2 YYNGEE. V dropped 0 bases and J dropped 8 bases, with 20 bases sitting between them. In nucleotides, the CDR3 is TGTGCCAGCAGCGTAGATCTACAGTGGAGGGATGGGGAAGCTTTCTTT. This codes for CASSVDLQWRDGEAFF.

This chain links TRBV29-1 with TRBJ1-2; tentatively, D is TRBD1 (5 bases). V lost 3 bases to trimming and J lost 8 bases, with 10 bases between them. Per the germline V gene, CDR1 is SQVTM and CDR2 is ANQGSEA. The CDR3 loop spans 11 amino acids. The CDR3 region has the DNA TGCAGCGTTGACAGGGATGAAGGCTACACCTTC. The encoded protein is CSVDRDEGYTF.

Only a few counts were recorded for this clone. The CDR3 nucleotides are TGTGCCAGCAGCTCCCCCTGGACTAGCGGGGATAACAATGAGCAGTTCTTC. It specifies CASSSPWTSGDNNEQFF. The V call is TRBV11-2, the J call TRBJ2-1; 12 positions match TRBD2. This CDR3 has 17 residues. CDR1 SGHAT and CDR2 FQNNGV come from the germline V gene. With 4 bases clipped from V and 5 bases from J, the junction kept 9 bases outside the gene matches.

The rearrangement links TRBV19 to TRBJ1-1, with 8 bases identical to TRBD1. With V trimmed by 8 bases and J by 5 bases, 13 bases remained unmatched. Germline CDR1 LNHDA, CDR2 SQIVND (reference sequence). The CDR3 runs 15 residues. CDR3 DNA sequence: TGTGCCAGTGGACAGGGTGGCGGGGTAGTGACTGAAGCTTTCTTT. It encodes CASGQGGGVVTEAFF.

The J gene is TRBJ2-1, the V gene TRBV3-1 (or the pseudogene TRBV3-2); 15 bases line up with TRBD2. Trimming cost V 4 bases and J 6 bases; bases outside gene matches: 7. CDR3 length: 17 amino acids. The germline V gene has CDR1 LGHDT and CDR2 YNNKEL (reference sequence). As DNA, the CDR3 is TGTGCCAGCAGCCCCCGGACTAGCGGGAGGGGTGGCAATGAGCAGTTCTTC. Protein product: CASSPRTSGRGGNEQFF.

The chain has TRBV28 and TRBJ1-4; 8 bases agree with TRBD1. V lost 8 bases, J lost 4 bases, and 6 bases stayed unmatched. The CDR3 is made up of 14 amino acids. Germline loops: CDR1 MDHEN, CDR2 SYDVKM. The CDR3 coding sequence is TGTGCCAGCTCACAGGGGGGGGATAATGAAAAACTGTTTTTT. Translating gives CASSQGGDNEKLFF.

The rearrangement links TRBV18 to TRBJ2-1, with D perhaps matching TRBD2 (5 bases). V was trimmed by 6 bases and J by 4 bases, leaving 10 bases between them. The CDR3 sequence is 13 residues long. CDR1 KGHSH and CDR2 LQKENI come from the germline V gene. The chain's CDR3 is CASSQDLYNEQFF. CDR3 coding DNA: TGTGCCAGCTCCCAGGACTTATACAATGAGCAGTTCTTC.

The chain carries TRBV5-1 and TRBJ2-1; 14 nucleotides agree with TRBD2. The CDR3 length is 18 residues. The germline gives CDR1 SGHRS, CDR2 YFSETQ. V shed 4 bases, J shed 7 bases, and the junction held 13 bases outside the gene matches. The CDR3 coding sequence is TGCGCCAGCAGCCCGGGACTAGCGGGAGCTATCGAGAGGAATGAGCAGTTCTTC. This encodes CASSPGLAGAIERNEQFF.

The chain carries TRBV11-3 and TRBJ2-1; no firm D call. Germline V gene data show CDR1 as SGHNT and CDR2 as YENEEA. Trimming removed 1 base from V and 8 bases from J, with 6 bases in between. CDR3 length: 12 amino acids. CDR3 DNA: TGTGCCAGCAGCTTAGTAAGCGATGAGCAGTTCTTC. Amino acids: CASSLVSDEQFF.

The chain employs TRBV28 and TRBJ1-4; D is perhaps TRBD1 (5 bases). The V end lost 6 bases, the J end lost 4 bases, and 15 bases lay between the germline ends. Germline lookup yields CDR1 MDHEN and CDR2 SYDVKM. The CDR3 spans 15 residues. CDR3 protein: CASRKQGGLNEKLFF. The CDR3, as DNA: TGTGCCAGCAGGAAGCAGGGAGGGCTTAATGAAAAACTGTTTTTT.

CDR3 coding DNA: TGCGCCAGCAGCTTGGATGGGGGGGCGGTCGACACCGGGGAGCTGTTTTTT. It translates to CASSLDGGAVDTGELFF. The V and J genes are TRBV5-1 and TRBJ2-2; maybe TRBD2 (7 bases). Germline CDR1 and CDR2: SGHRS and YFSETQ. V gave up 0 bases and J gave up 3 bases, with 15 bases separating them. The CDR3 has 17 residues.

The chain joins TRBV5-1 to TRBJ1-2, with D possibly being TRBD1 (6 bases). Germline CDR1 is SGHRS and CDR2 is YFSETQ. The V and J ends lost 1 base and 3 bases respectively, with 13 bases between them. This CDR3 contains 15 residues. CDR3 residues: CASSLSPGDDYGYTF. The CDR3 DNA is TGCGCCAGCAGCTTGTCCCCAGGGGATGACTATGGCTACACCTTC.

This rearrangement joins TRBV7-8 to TRBJ2-3; 9 bases agree with TRBD1. Germline CDR1 and CDR2: SGHVS and FQNEAQ. CDR3 length: 15 residues. The V gene end was trimmed by 5 bases and the J gene end by 2 bases; junction bases not matched to a gene: 5. The CDR3 reads CASSLGTGITDTQYF. CDR3 nucleotides: TGTGCCAGCAGCCTCGGGACAGGGATCACAGATACGCAGTATTTT.

The genes are TRBV11-3 and TRBJ2-5, with a possible D match to TRBD1 (6 bases). Germline CDR1 reads SGHNT; CDR2 reads YENEEA. CDR3 length: 14 residues. V shed 0 bases and J shed 6 bases, with 11 bases lying between them. CDR3 DNA: TGTGCCAGCAGCTTAGATGGGACAACTCAGACCCAGTACTTC. Translation: CASSLDGTTQTQYF.

The chain is built from TRBV27 and TRBJ2-1; TRBD2 matches 8 bases. V trimming: 5 bases; J trimming: 6 bases; junction bases outside the gene matches: 9. The germline V gene has CDR1 MNHEY and CDR2 SMNVEV (reference sequence). The CDR3 length is 15 residues. The DNA for the CDR3 is TGTGCCAGCAGTCGAATCACTAGCGGATTCAATGAGCAGTTCTTC. Translation: CASSRITSGFNEQFF.

The genes are TRBV29-1 and TRBJ2-7; TRBD1 matches at 7 bases. With V trimmed by 6 bases and J by 2 bases, 13 bases remained unmatched. The CDR3 is 15 amino acids. The V gene's germline CDR1 is SQVTM and CDR2 ANQGSEA. CDR3 nucleotides: TGCAGCGTGGGTTCAGGCAGGGGGATTCCCTACGAGCAGTACTTC. This sequence encodes CSVGSGRGIPYEQYF.

V and J are TRBV5-1 and TRBJ2-1; tentative D call: TRBD1 (6 bases). The CDR3 has 13 amino acids. Trimming took 6 bases from V and 7 from J, leaving 14 bases between them. Germline V gene lookup returns CDR1 SGHRS and CDR2 YFSETQ. The DNA of the CDR3 is TGCGCCAGCACGCAGGGGCCTCTGAATGAGCAGTTCTTC. Protein: CASTQGPLNEQFF.

The gene calls are TRBV7-6 and TRBJ2-2; no firm D call. This CDR3 has 12 residues. V gave up 3 bases and J gave up 9 bases, with 8 bases separating them. The germline V gene has CDR1 SGHVS and CDR2 FNYEAQ. The CDR3 protein is CASSFNSRELFF. In nucleotides, the CDR3 is TGTGCCAGCAGCTTTAACAGCCGGGAGCTGTTTTTT.

V gene TRBV5-4 combines with J gene TRBJ2-5, with 13 nucleotides matching TRBD2. The CDR3 covers 15 residues. Germline V lookup: CDR1 SGHNT, CDR2 YYREEE (reference sequence). The junction had 8 bases not matched to a gene; V was cut back by 7 bases and J by 5 bases. The CDR3, as DNA: TGTGCCAGCGGTACTAGCGGGAGGGCCGGGGAGACCCAGTACTTC. Protein: CASGTSGRAGETQYF.

The CDR3 DNA reads TGTGCCTGTCGGGGGACTAGCGGGACGATGGGTACGCAGTATTTT. As protein: CACRGTSGTMGTQYF. The rearrangement uses TRBV30 and TRBJ2-3; the match to TRBD2 covers 13 bases. This CDR3 region has 15 residues. Germline CDR1 and CDR2: GTSNPN and SVGIG (reference sequence). V was clipped by 6 bases and J by 8 bases; unmatched bases: 11.

This clone was seen a single time. The gene calls are TRBV7-2 and TRBJ1-2, with D uncertain. CDR1 is SGHTA, CDR2 FQGNSA, per germline. The CDR3 length is 12 residues. V shed 1 base and J shed 5 bases, with 5 bases lying between them. The CDR3 region is CASSLDEYGYTF. The CDR3 DNA is TGTGCCAGCAGCTTAGATGAGTATGGCTACACCTTC.

This clone was seen a single time. The J gene is TRBJ2-1, the V gene TRBV27; weak D call: TRBD2 (6 bases). Germline V gives CDR1 MNHEY, CDR2 SMNVEV (reference sequence). The CDR3 covers 14 residues. Trimming removed 6 bases from V and 2 bases from J, with 11 bases in between. The DNA of the CDR3 is TGTGCCAGCAGACTTACGGGGGCCTACAATGAGCAGTTCTTC. It yields the protein CASRLTGAYNEQFF.

The DNA of the CDR3 is TGTGCCAGCAGCCCAGGGACAGGTCAGCAGCCCCAGCATTTT. Its protein product is CASSPGTGQQPQHF. The J gene is TRBJ1-5, the V gene TRBV7-9; 8 bases agree with TRBD1. The CDR3 spans 14 residues. Germline loops: CDR1 SEHNR, CDR2 FQNEAQ (reference sequence). V was pared by 5 bases and J by 7 bases, with 7 bases of the junction left unmatched.

The chain couples TRBV14 to TRBJ2-3, with 7 bases fitting TRBD1. Germline CDR1 is SGHDN and CDR2 is FVKESK. This CDR3 has 19 residues. After removal of 0 bases from V and 2 bases from J, the junction contained 14 bases not matched to a gene. This CDR3 is CASSQDRVTGRGNTDTQYF. CDR3 bases: TGTGCCAGCAGCCAAGATAGGGTGACAGGGAGAGGAAACACAGATACGCAGTATTTT.

This clone was found once. This chain uses TRBV7-3 with TRBJ2-1, with 11 bases fitting TRBD2. The CDR3 sequence is 14 residues long. The V gene's germline CDR1 is SGHTA and CDR2 FQGTGA. Trimming took 5 bases from V and 5 from J; bases not matched to a gene: 2. The CDR3 here is CASSLSGRDNEQFF. The CDR3 DNA sequence: TGTGCCAGCAGCCTTAGCGGGAGGGACAATGAGCAGTTCTTC.

This chain uses TRBV30 with TRBJ2-1, with D possibly TRBD1 on 5 matching bases. Germline CDR1 GTSNPN, CDR2 SVGIG (reference sequence). The CDR3 sequence is 13 residues long. V lost 5 bases, J lost 5 bases, and 13 bases lay in between. CDR3 sequence: CAWGRGGDNEQFF. DNA for the CDR3: TGTGCCTGGGGAAGGGGCGGAGACAATGAGCAGTTCTTC.

The chain links TRBV2 to TRBJ1-1, with a possible D match to TRBD1 (6 bases). The germline V gene encodes CDR1 SNHLY and CDR2 FYNNEI. V lost 5 bases and J 8 bases, leaving 12 bases between the germline ends. The CDR3 has 12 residues. CDR3 bases: TGTGCCAGCAGTTTCCGGACAGTAGAAGCTTTCTTT. Translating it yields CASSFRTVEAFF.

This clone was observed a handful of times. This chain uses TRBV2 with TRBJ2-1; TRBD2 is a possible D gene (5 bases). V lost 0 bases and J 5 bases, leaving 8 bases between the germline ends. This CDR3 has 14 residues. The germline CDR1 and CDR2 sequences are SNHLY and FYNNEI. CDR3 region: CASSEAEAHNEQFF. CDR3 DNA sequence: TGTGCCAGCAGTGAAGCGGAGGCTCACAATGAGCAGTTCTTC.